One and the same sample provided the 16 T cell receptor beta chains below, sequenced in a study of CD8+ T cells in alopecia areata. Treatment denoted: oral pan-JAK inhibitor, 5-10 mg twice daily. RNA was isolated and reverse transcribed to cDNA, the sequencing template. TCRdb keeps only in-frame clones here, not all; method: immunoSEQ multiplex PCR. The sample includes about 210,000 clones, around two fifths of them seen just once. The sequencing used CD4+ T cells sorted from blood, collected between weeks 30 and 35, from a patient treated with tofacitinib. These receptors were taken from a human donor with alopecia areata.

V gene TRBV15 combines with J gene TRBJ2-6; 7 bases are a match to TRBD1. The V and J ends lost 4 bases and 0 bases, in that order; junction bases with no gene match: 6. This CDR3 is built from 17 residues. In germline, CDR1 is LNHNV, CDR2 YYDKDF (reference sequence). The CDR3 DNA reads TGTGCCACCAGCAATTACCAGGGGGTCTCTGGGGCCAACGTCCTGACTTTC. Encoded protein: CATSNYQGVSGANVLTF.

V is TRBV2 and J is TRBJ1-2; D uncertain. Trimming left V 5 bases short and J 5 bases short, with 9 bases between. This CDR3 region has 12 residues. Germline values: CDR1 SNHLY, CDR2 FYNNEI. In DNA, the CDR3 is TGTGCCAGCAGTTGGACTGAGTATGGCTACACCTTC. Its protein product is CASSWTEYGYTF. Looking up the rest from reference TRBV2 and TRBJ1-2 gives the full variable domain: EPEVTQTPSHQVTQMGQEVILRCVPISNHLYFYWYRQILGQKVEFLVSFYNNEISEKSEIFDDQFSVERPDGSNFTLKIRSTKLEDSAMYFCASSWTEYGYTFGSGTRLTVV.

The V gene is TRBV10-3, the J gene TRBJ2-3; D is unclear. The length of the CDR3 is 14 residues. Trimming cost V 6 bases and J 0 bases, with 10 bases left between them. Germline CDR1 and CDR2: ENHRY and SYGVKD. For the CDR3, the DNA is TGTGCCATCAGGCTAACAGCGAGCACAGATACGCAGTATTTT. Amino acid sequence: CAIRLTASTDTQYF.

This rearrangement joins TRBV2 to TRBJ2-3; the match to TRBD2 covers 11 bases. After removal of 11 bases from V and 4 bases from J, the junction contained 8 bases not matched to a gene. The germline gives CDR1 SNHLY, CDR2 FYNNEI. CDR3 length: 14 amino acids. As DNA, the CDR3 is TGTGCCTGCGCTACTAGCGGGGGATCAGATACGCAGTATTTT. This gives the protein CACATSGGSDTQYF. The whole variable domain, remainder taken from reference TRBV2 and TRBJ2-3, is EPEVTQTPSHQVTQMGQEVILRCVPISNHLYFYWYRQILGQKVEFLVSFYNNEISEKSEIFDDQFSVERPDGSNFTLKIRSTKLEDSAMYFCACATSGGSDTQYFGPGTRLTVL.

This chain connects TRBV30 to TRBJ1-2; D not certain. Germline CDR1 is GTSNPN and CDR2 is SVGIG (reference sequence). The CDR3 is 12 residues long. V was pared by 0 bases and J by 5 bases, with 7 bases between. This chain's CDR3 is CAWSVYIYGYTF. Here the CDR3 DNA reads TGTGCCTGGAGTGTATACATTTATGGCTACACCTTC.

This clone was counted only a few times. The chain carries TRBV5-1 and TRBJ2-6; 9 bases agree with TRBD1. Germline CDR1 SGHRS, CDR2 YFSETQ. V lost 1 base, J lost 3 bases, and 8 bases stayed unmatched. CDR3 size: 18 residues. CDR3 sequence reads: CASSLTGQGRVGANVLTF. Written as DNA, the CDR3 is TGCGCCAGCAGCTTGACGGGACAGGGACGGGTTGGGGCCAACGTCCTGACTTTC. Complete variable domain (other parts from reference TRBV5-1 and TRBJ2-6): KAGVTQTPRYLIKTRGQQVTLSCSPISGHRSVSWYQQTPGQGLQFLFEYFSETQRNKGNFPGRFSGRQFSNSRSEMNVSTLELGDSALYLCASSLTGQGRVGANVLTFGAGSRLTVL.

The CDR3 spells CASSLVPGTEAFF. In DNA form, the CDR3 reads TGTGCCAGCAGCTTGGTACCTGGGACTGAAGCTTTCTTT. The chain recombines TRBV7-9 with TRBJ1-1; D not resolved. The CDR3 length is 13 residues. Germline V gene data show CDR1 as SEHNR and CDR2 as FQNEAQ (reference sequence). The V end lost 3 bases, the J end lost 5 bases, and 10 bases lay between the germline ends.

V and J are TRBV19 and TRBJ2-5, with D possibly matching TRBD2 (5 bases). Germline values: CDR1 LNHDA, CDR2 SQIVND (reference sequence). The V and J ends lost 7 bases and 4 bases respectively, with 16 bases between them. The CDR3 contains 14 residues. The CDR3: CASTGSGLGETQYF. CDR3 nucleotides: TGTGCCAGTACGGGCTCGGGGTTGGGAGAGACCCAGTACTTC.

There are a few counts of this clone. In this CDR3 the conserved last residue, phenylalanine or tryptophan, is missing, so a read error is likely. The DNA is omitted, as the CDR3 cannot be located on it reliably, and the CDR3 follows TCRdb's listing. The chain joins TRBV7-8 to TRBJ1-1. The CDR3 is 12 residues long, counting both termini. Germline CDR1 and CDR2: SGHVS and FQNEAQ. The CDR3: CASSRLAGATVL.

There are a few counts of this clone. The J gene is TRBJ2-1, the V gene TRBV29-1, with 10 positions matching TRBD2. This CDR3 is built from 14 residues. The germline V gene has CDR1 SQVTM and CDR2 ANQGSEA. The V gene end was trimmed by 2 bases and the J gene end by 8 bases; junction bases not matched to a gene: 6. CDR3 region: CSVERSGGYDEQFF. The CDR3 bases are TGCAGCGTTGAACGTAGCGGGGGGTACGATGAGCAGTTCTTC.

The table lists this clone with a few counts. The gene calls are TRBV6-5 and TRBJ2-3, with D unresolved. The CDR3 is 16 amino acids. V was trimmed by 0 bases and J by 3 bases, leaving 13 bases between them. Germline lookup yields CDR1 MNHEY and CDR2 SVGAGI. The DNA of the CDR3 is TGTGCCAGCAGTTACTCGAGGACCTTGGGGACAGATACGCAGTATTTT. It is translated as CASSYSRTLGTDTQYF.

This clone was counted between two and nine times. The rearrangement joins TRBV6-1 to TRBJ1-4; no clear D. V was cut by 2 bases and J by 4 bases, with 11 bases left in between. Germline V lookup: CDR1 MNHNS, CDR2 SASEGT. This CDR3 is built from 15 residues. In nucleotides, the CDR3 is TGTGCCAGCAGTGAATTATATCAGATTAATGAAAAACTGTTTTTT. Its protein product is CASSELYQINEKLFF.

This clone was recorded a few times. The CDR3 loop reads CASSLSRAASQNYGYTF. The CDR3, as DNA: TGTGCCAGCAGCTTGTCTCGGGCAGCATCGCAAAACTATGGCTACACCTTC. The gene calls are TRBV7-9 and TRBJ1-2, with D unresolved. V was clipped by 3 bases and J by 2 bases, with 19 bases between them. Germline V gene data show CDR1 as SEHNR and CDR2 as FQNEAQ (reference sequence). The length of the CDR3 is 17 residues. The full variable domain, completed using reference TRBV7-9 and TRBJ1-2, is DTGVSQNPRHKITKRGQNVTFRCDPISEHNRLYWYRQTLGQGPEFLTYFQNEAQLEKSRLLSDRFSAERPKGSFSTLEIQRTEQGDSAMYLCASSLSRAASQNYGYTFGSGTRLTVV.

This chain connects TRBV4-2 to TRBJ2-1; TRBD2 aligns across 9 bases. V trimming: 0 bases; J trimming: 9 bases; junction bases outside the gene matches: 6. Germline V gene sequence: CDR1 LGHNA, CDR2 YNFKEQ. CDR3 length: 15 residues. The CDR3 spells CASSQEGGRAGEQFF. For the CDR3, the DNA is TGTGCCAGCAGCCAAGAAGGCGGGAGGGCCGGTGAGCAGTTCTTC.

The sample holds a few counts of this clone. This chain joins TRBV27 and TRBJ2-1; tentative D call: TRBD1 (6 bases). From germline, CDR1 is MNHEY and CDR2 SMNVEV (reference sequence). The V and J ends lost 6 bases and 0 bases respectively, with 12 bases between them. The CDR3 spans 15 residues. The CDR3 spells CASRLGQNSYNEQFF. CDR3 DNA: TGTGCCAGCAGGCTAGGACAGAACTCCTACAATGAGCAGTTCTTC.

The rearrangement links TRBV27 to TRBJ2-1, with D uncertain. CDR3 size: 16 residues. Germline V gene lookup returns CDR1 MNHEY and CDR2 SMNVEV (reference sequence). With 3 bases removed from V and 0 bases from J, the gap between germline ends came to 12 bases. In DNA form, the CDR3 reads TGTGCCAGCAGTTTCGCTAAGAGGAGCTCCTACAATGAGCAGTTCTTC. Translated: CASSFAKRSSYNEQFF.